A selection of T cell receptor beta chains follows, all from one sample in a study of blood T cell repertoires in COVID-19. Sequencing was performed with immunoSEQ multiplex PCR; in TCRdb, only in-frame clones are kept and a portion is missing. The repertoire holds fewer than 350,000 clones, with roughly 90% as singletons. The source material was peripheral blood. The source is a young man with active or convalescent COVID-19. CDR3s include the opening cysteine and the closing phenylalanine or tryptophan.

CDR3 protein,V gene,J gene,CDR3 length
CASSFGAYGYTF,TRBV28,TRBJ1-2,12
CASRVSGSYNEQFF,TRBV5-1,TRBJ2-1,14
CASGWSRGNSNQPQHF,TRBV10-1,TRBJ1-5,16
CASSSTSGGLADTQYF,TRBV5-1,TRBJ2-3,16
CASSERENQPQHF,TRBV6-1,TRBJ1-5,13
CASRDRGFYGYTF,TRBV6-5,TRBJ1-2,13
CASSTKTGVESPLHF,TRBV11-2,TRBJ1-6,15
CASSLVGQGANYGYTF,TRBV7-8,TRBJ1-2,16
CASSTTGGSTEAFF,TRBV28,TRBJ1-1,14
CAISEPEGARSTEAFF,TRBV10-3,TRBJ1-1,16
CASSVGTGYEQYF,TRBV27,TRBJ2-7,13
CASRGTADGEKLFF,TRBV6-5,TRBJ1-4,14
CASSWGTASEKLFF,TRBV10-2,TRBJ1-4,14
CASSARRDRVVETQYF,TRBV9,TRBJ2-5,16
CASSLGQGAQSKNIQYF,TRBV18,TRBJ2-4,17
CASSSRHESSGNTIYF,TRBV5-5,TRBJ1-3,16